The clone carrying this TCR beta chain has a handful of counts. J lost 4 bases, V lost 0 bases, and 6 bases had no gene match. The CDR3 extends over 16 amino acids. Germline CDR1 MNHEY, CDR2 SVGEGT. This entry belongs to a study of T-cell reconstitution after alpha-beta-depleted transplantation in children. Preparation of the TCRbeta library used unique molecular identifiers. MiXCR, applied by TCRdb to the PCR reads, yields one record per CDR3 protein. This sample carries 480,000 or so distinct CDR3 sequences, over 9.5% of them seen once, and the ten largest clones take just over 2%. This chain uses TRBV6-2 or TRBV6-3 with TRBJ2-1, with TRBD2 matching over 7 bases. The sample in question was PBMCs, obtained before TCRalphabeta/CD19-depleted stem cell transplant. This TCR was recovered from a child younger than 10 with inherited bone marrow failure, due to receive a stem cell transplant. The CDR3 sequence is CASSYSGLVWYNEQFF. The CDR3 nucleotides read TGTGCCAGCAGTTACTCAGGACTAGTCTGGTACAATGAGCAGTTCTTC.